The clone carrying this T cell receptor beta chain came up a few times. Losses at the gene ends were 7 bases for V and 5 bases for J; bases not matched to a gene: 9. The CDR3 totals 15 residues. Germline CDR1 MNHEY, CDR2 SVGAGI. The sample originates from a study of blood T cell repertoires in COVID-19. Study information: Samples came from the United States, Italy and Spain, spanning acute and convalescent COVID-19.

In the authors' workflow: By means of reference gene primer amplification, nucleated cell counts were estimated. Using immunoSEQ multiplex PCR, the repertoire was profiled, and TCRdb retains in-frame clones only, with some absent. D and trimming were read from the DNA, whereas the V and J calls and clone size are those reported in that table. The sample has tens of thousands of clones, 65% to 90% seen once. This sequence originates from a woman older than 75 with acute or convalescent COVID-19. Source material: peripheral blood. The V gene is TRBV6-5, the J gene TRBJ2-7; 12 positions match TRBD2. The chain's CDR3 is CASMWLAGGFDEQYF. CDR3 DNA sequence: TGTGCCAGCATGTGGCTAGCGGGGGGGTTCGACGAGCAGTACTTC.